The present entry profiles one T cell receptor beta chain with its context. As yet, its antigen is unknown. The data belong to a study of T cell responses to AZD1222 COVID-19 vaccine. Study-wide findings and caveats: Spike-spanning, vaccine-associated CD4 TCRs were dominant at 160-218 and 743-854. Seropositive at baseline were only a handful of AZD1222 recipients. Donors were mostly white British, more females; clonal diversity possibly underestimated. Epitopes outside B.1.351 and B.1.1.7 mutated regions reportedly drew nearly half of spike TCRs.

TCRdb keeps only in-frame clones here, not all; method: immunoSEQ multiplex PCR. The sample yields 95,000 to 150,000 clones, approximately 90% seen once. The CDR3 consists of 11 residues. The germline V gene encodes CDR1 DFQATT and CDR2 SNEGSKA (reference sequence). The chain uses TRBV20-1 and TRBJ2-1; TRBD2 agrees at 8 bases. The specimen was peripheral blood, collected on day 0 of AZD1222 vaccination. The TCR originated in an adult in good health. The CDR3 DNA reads TGCAAGGCGGGGGGTGGTAATGAGCAGTTCTTC. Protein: CKAGGGNEQFF.